This is a list of T cell receptor beta chains from one sample in a study of cytomegalovirus exposure and HLA in healthy donors. Some clones are missing from TCRdb's copy, which holds only in-frame ones; the method was immunoSEQ multiplex PCR. The table has roughly 100,000 clones, 83% seen once. The sample was PBMCs. These TCRs come from a man younger than 35 in good health and CMV-seronegative. CDR3s include the opening cysteine and the closing phenylalanine or tryptophan. The D gene is left open where the match is weak. Some rows mark clone size as missing; the rest say once, few, many or name a class of expanded clone.

>.|TRBJ2-1|.|TRBV19
TGTGCCAGTAAGAGCGGCCTCTCCTACAATGAGCAGTTCTTC
CASKSGLSYNEQFF
>.|TRBJ2-2|.|TRBV29-1
TGCAGCGTTTTAGACACCGGGGAGCTGTTTTTT
CSVLDTGELFF
>.|TRBJ1-5|TRBD1|TRBV7-9
TGTGCCAGCAGCGCCGATCTACAGGGGATGGAGCCCCAGCATTTT
CASSADLQGMEPQHF
>.|TRBJ2-7|.|TRBV7-2
TGTGCCAGCAGCTTAGGTTGGTCAGGGTCCCAGGGTGAGCAGTACTTC
CASSLGWSGSQGEQYF
>.|TRBJ2-7|.|TRBV12-5
TGTGCTAGTGGTCTCTCGGGACTCGCCCGCGAGCAGTACTTC
CASGLSGLAREQYF
>.|TRBJ2-2|.|TRBV5-4
TGTGCCAGCAGCTTGAAGCCATTAATCACCGGGGAGCTGTTTTTT
CASSLKPLITGELFF
>.|TRBJ2-1|TRBD2|TRBV10-3
TGTGCCAGCAGTTTCGGGCCCGGGGGGGTCCCCTACAATGAGCAGTTCTTC
CASSFGPGGVPYNEQFF
>.|TRBJ1-1|.|TRBV7-2
TGTGCCAGCAGTTCAGTCATGAACACTGAAGCTTTCTTT
CASSSVMNTEAFF
>.|TRBJ2-3|.|TRBV11-2
TGTGCCAGCAGCTACTTTGGCACAGATACGCAGTATTTT
CASSYFGTDTQYF
>.|TRBJ2-7|TRBD1|TRBV6-1
TGTGCCAGCAGTGAAGCCTGGGACAGGCGGGAGTACTTC
CASSEAWDRREYF
>.|TRBJ2-1|TRBD2|TRBV28
TGTGCCAGCAGTTTATTCCCTAGCGGGAGGGCCTACGTGTCCAATGAGCAGTTCTTC
CASSLFPSGRAYVSNEQFF
>.|TRBJ2-1|TRBD2|TRBV16
TGTGCCAGCAGAGAAGGGAGGGCTCGACTAGCGGGAGGCTACAATGAGCAGTTCTTC
CASREGRARLAGGYNEQFF
>.|TRBJ2-7|TRBD1|TRBV7-2
TGTGCCAGCAGCTTAGTTTCGGGACAGCTCTCCGAGCAGTACTTC
CASSLVSGQLSEQYF
>.|TRBJ1-5|.|TRBV5-8
TGTGCCAGCAGCTTGGTATTTGGAGGGAATCAGCCCCAGCATTTT
CASSLVFGGNQPQHF
>few|TRBJ1-3|TRBD1|TRBV5-4
TGTGCCAGCAGCAGGGGGGGACAGGCTATAGGAAACACCATATATTTT
CASSRGGQAIGNTIYF
>.|TRBJ2-1|TRBD2|TRBV6-6
TGTGCCAGCAGTACCTTGGCGCGGGAGTCCTACAATGAGCAGTTCTTC
CASSTLARESYNEQFF
>.|TRBJ2-5|TRBD1|TRBV15
TGTGCCACCAGCAGACGCTCGGGACAGGGGCAAGAGACCCAGTACTTC
CATSRRSGQGQETQYF
>.|TRBJ2-3|TRBD2|TRBV9
TGTGCCAGCAGTAGAAGCGGGAAGGAAGATACGCAGTATTTT
CASSRSGKEDTQYF
>.|TRBJ2-5|TRBD2|TRBV7-9
TGTGCCAGCAGATCGGTCGGGGGGGCCGCATCGGAGACCCAGTACTTC
CASRSVGGAASETQYF
>.|TRBJ2-5|TRBD1|TRBV7-2
TGTGCCAGCAGCTTAGGGGACAGGGACCAAGAGACCCAGTACTTC
CASSLGDRDQETQYF
>.|TRBJ2-2|TRBD1|TRBV10-3
TGTGCCATCAGGACAGGGGCTACGAACACCGGGGAGCTGTTTTTT
CAIRTGATNTGELFF
>few|TRBJ2-1|TRBD2|TRBV30
TGTGCCTGGAGTGGGGTTAGCGGGATGGACGAGCAGTTCTTC
CAWSGVSGMDEQFF